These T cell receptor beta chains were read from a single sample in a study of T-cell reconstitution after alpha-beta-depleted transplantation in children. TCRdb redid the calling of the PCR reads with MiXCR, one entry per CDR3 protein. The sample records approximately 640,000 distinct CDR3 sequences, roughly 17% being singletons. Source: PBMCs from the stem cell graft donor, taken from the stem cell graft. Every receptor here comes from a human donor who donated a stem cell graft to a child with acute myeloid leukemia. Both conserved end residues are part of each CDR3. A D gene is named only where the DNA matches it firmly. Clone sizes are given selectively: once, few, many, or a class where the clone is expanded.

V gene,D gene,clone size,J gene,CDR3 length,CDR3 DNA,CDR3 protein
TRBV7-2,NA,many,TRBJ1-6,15,TGTGCCAGCAGCAAGCCAGACAGCCGTAATTCACCCCTCCACTTT,CASSKPDSRNSPLHF
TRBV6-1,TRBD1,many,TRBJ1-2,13,TGTGCCACTCGACAGGGTACTAACTATGGCTACACCTTC,CATRQGTNYGYTF
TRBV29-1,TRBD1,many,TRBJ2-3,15,TGCAGCGTTGAAGGGGAGGCAGGGGGCGCAGATACGCAGTATTTT,CSVEGEAGGADTQYF
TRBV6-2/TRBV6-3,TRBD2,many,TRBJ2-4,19,TGTGCCAGCAGTTACGCGGGACTAGTGGACCAAGTAGCCAAAAACATTCAGTACTTC,CASSYAGLVDQVAKNIQYF
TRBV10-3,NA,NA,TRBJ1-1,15,TGTGCCATCAGTGAGATTCAGGTTAAGAACACTGAAGCTTTCTTT,CAISEIQVKNTEAFF
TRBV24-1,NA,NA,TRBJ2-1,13,TGTGCCACCAGTGAACCTGGCGGACTTTTACCGTTCTTC,CATSEPGGLLPFF
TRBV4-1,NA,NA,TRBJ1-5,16,TGCGCCAGCAGCCAATCCCTAGGACAAGTAAATCAGCCCCAGCATTTT,CASSQSLGQVNQPQHF
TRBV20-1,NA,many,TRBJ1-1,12,TGCAGTGCTGAAGGGGGTTTCACTGAAGCTTTCTTT,CSAEGGFTEAFF
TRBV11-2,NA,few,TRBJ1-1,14,TGTGCCAGCAGCTCTGTCAACCATCAGGGAAAAGCTTTCTTT,CASSSVNHQGKAFF
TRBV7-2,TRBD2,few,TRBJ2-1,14,TGTGCCAGCAGCACGGGACTAGCGGGGGGGCATAAGTTCTTC,CASSTGLAGGHKFF
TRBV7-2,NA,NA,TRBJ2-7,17,TGTGCCAGCAGCCTCCGAACAGGGACCTGGACTTCCTACGAGCAGTACTTC,CASSLRTGTWTSYEQYF
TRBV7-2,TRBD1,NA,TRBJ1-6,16,TGTGCCAGCAGTCAACAGACGGGACAGGCTGATTCACCCCTCCACTTT,CASSQQTGQADSPLHF
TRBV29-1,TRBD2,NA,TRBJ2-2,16,TGCAGCGTTGAAGGGGGGGGGTTTTTAGACACCGGGGAGCTGTTTTTT,CSVEGGGFLDTGELFF
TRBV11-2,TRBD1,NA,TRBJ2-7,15,TGTGCCAGCAGCTTAGACTCACAGGGGACCTACGAGCAGTACTTC,CASSLDSQGTYEQYF
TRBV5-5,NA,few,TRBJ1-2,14,TGTGCCAGCAGCTTAGAAGAGTCGAGCCATGGCTACACCTTC,CASSLEESSHGYTF
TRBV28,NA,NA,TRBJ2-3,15,TGTGCCAGCTCTGCGCGGAGCAGGGGTCGGGATACGCAGTATTTT,CASSARSRGRDTQYF
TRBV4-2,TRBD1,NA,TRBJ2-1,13,TGTGCCAGCAGCCGCGGGACAGGCAATGAGCAGTTCTTC,CASSRGTGNEQFF
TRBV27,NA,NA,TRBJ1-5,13,TGTGCCAGCCGGGGACGGGGGGTTCAGCCCCAGCATTTT,CASRGRGVQPQHF
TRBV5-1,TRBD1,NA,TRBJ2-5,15,TGCGCCAGCAGGAAACAGGGGGCTGGGGAAGAGACCCAGTACTTC,CASRKQGAGEETQYF
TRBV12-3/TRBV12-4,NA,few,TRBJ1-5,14,TGTGCCAGCAGTCCGGGACGGTACAATCAGCCCCAGCATTTT,CASSPGRYNQPQHF
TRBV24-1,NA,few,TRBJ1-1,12,TGTGCCATCGCAGGGAGGAGCACTGAAGCTTTCTTT,CAIAGRSTEAFF
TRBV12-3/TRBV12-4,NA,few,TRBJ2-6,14,TGTGCCAGCAGACAGGCGGCTGGGGCCAACGTCCTGACTTTC,CASRQAAGANVLTF